This T cell receptor (beta chain) was documented in a study of a mutant IDH1 vaccine in newly diagnosed glioma. Comments on this clone: Its matching antigen is unknown.

Germline trimming cut 2 bases from V and 3 bases from J; bases unmatched to any gene: 3. Germline loops: CDR1 ENHRY, CDR2 SYGVKD. The CDR3 spans 16 residues. This sample's time point: week 11, during vaccination. Topical imiquimod was applied with each vaccine dose, which held 300 ug of mutant IDH1 20-mer peptide. Clones were sequenced by immunoSEQ multiplex PCR, and TCRdb holds only the in-frame ones, with some missing. Of roughly 120,000 clones listed, 80% are singletons. The specimen was PBMCs, collected from a glioma patient whose treatment included an IDH1 peptide vaccine. The rearrangement links TRBV10-3 to TRBJ2-4, with TRBD2 identical over 11 bases. This TCR was sampled from a man in his forties or fifties with glioma. The CDR3 DNA is TGTGCCATCAGTGAGGTAGCGGGAGGGCTCAAAAACATTCAGTACTTC. Protein sequence: CAISEVAGGLKNIQYF.